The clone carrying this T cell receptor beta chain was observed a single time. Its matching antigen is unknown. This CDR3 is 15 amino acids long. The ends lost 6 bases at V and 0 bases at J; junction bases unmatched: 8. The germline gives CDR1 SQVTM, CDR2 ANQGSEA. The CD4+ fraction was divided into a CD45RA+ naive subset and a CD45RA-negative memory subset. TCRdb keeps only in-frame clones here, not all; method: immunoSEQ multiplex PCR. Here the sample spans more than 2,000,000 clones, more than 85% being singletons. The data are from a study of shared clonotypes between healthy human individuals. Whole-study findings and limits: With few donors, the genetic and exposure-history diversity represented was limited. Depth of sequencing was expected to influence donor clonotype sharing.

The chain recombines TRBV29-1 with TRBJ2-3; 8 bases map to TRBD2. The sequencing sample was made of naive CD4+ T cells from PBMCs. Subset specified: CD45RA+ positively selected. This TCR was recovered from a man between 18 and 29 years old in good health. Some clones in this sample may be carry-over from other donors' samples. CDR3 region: CSVRGSSGSTDTQYF. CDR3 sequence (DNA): TGCAGCGTCCGGGGGTCTAGCGGGAGCACAGATACGCAGTATTTT.